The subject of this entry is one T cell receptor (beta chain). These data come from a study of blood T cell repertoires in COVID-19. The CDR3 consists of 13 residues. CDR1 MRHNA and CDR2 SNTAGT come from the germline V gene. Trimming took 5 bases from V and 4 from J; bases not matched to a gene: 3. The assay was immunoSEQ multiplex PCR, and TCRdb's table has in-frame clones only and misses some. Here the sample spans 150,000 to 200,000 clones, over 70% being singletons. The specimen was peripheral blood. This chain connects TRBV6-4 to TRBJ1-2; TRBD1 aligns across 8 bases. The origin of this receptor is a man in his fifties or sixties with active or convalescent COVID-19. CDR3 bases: TGTGCCAGCAGTCCAGACAGGGGCTATGGCTACACCTTC. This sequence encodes CASSPDRGYGYTF.